This is a list of T cell receptor beta chains from one sample in a study of T cells in Graves' hyperthyroidism and ophthalmopathy. Each CDR3 protein is one row after TCRdb ran MiXCR on the multiplex PCR reads. The data contain a few hundred thousand distinct CDR3 sequences, around 21% of them singletons. Sample: blood. The origin of the receptors is a man in his late teens or twenties with Graves' hyperthyroidism. Each CDR3 is given with its conserved first and last residue. A D gene is named only where the DNA matches it firmly. Clone size is not always given. Where it is, it says once, few, many or a class for expanded clones.

TGTGCCAGCAGACGGGACAGGGATCAGCCCCAGCATTTT	CASRRDRDQPQHF	TRBD1	TRBJ1-5	TRBV2	many
TGTGCCAGCAGTTACGGGACAGGGATGGGCGAGCAGTACTTC	CASSYGTGMGEQYF	TRBD1	TRBJ2-7	TRBV6-5	many
TGTGCCAGTAGTATAGCGGGGGAGCAGCCCCAGCATTTT	CASSIAGEQPQHF	.	TRBJ1-5	TRBV19	.
TGTGCCGGCAGAACGACAGGGGCCCTTAACTATGGCTACACCTTC	CAGRTTGALNYGYTF	TRBD1	TRBJ1-2	TRBV6-1	many
TGCAGTGCCTTCGGGACAGGGGGTTTCTACGAGCAGTACTTC	CSAFGTGGFYEQYF	TRBD1	TRBJ2-7	TRBV20-1	many
TGTGCCACTAAACAGGGAATTGATTCACCCCTCCACTTT	CATKQGIDSPLHF	.	TRBJ1-6	TRBV6-1	many
TGTGCCAGCAGTTATTTCTATGGGCAGCCCCAGCATTTT	CASSYFYGQPQHF	.	TRBJ1-5	TRBV6-2/TRBV6-3	many
TGTGCCAGCAGTTATGGGGTGGCGAGCGGGGAGCTGTTTTTT	CASSYGVASGELFF	.	TRBJ2-2	TRBV2	.
TGCAGTGCTAGGCGGGGCCCTAATTCACCCCTCCACTTT	CSARRGPNSPLHF	.	TRBJ1-6	TRBV20-1	many
TGTGCCAGTGGAGGTGGGGCCAACGTCCTGACTTTC	CASGGGANVLTF	.	TRBJ2-6	TRBV28	many
TGTGCCAGCCAATTCTTCGGGAACACTGAAGCTTTCTTT	CASQFFGNTEAFF	.	TRBJ1-1	TRBV6-1	few
TGTGCCAGCGCCAGGAACAGCGCCTACGAGCAGTACTTC	CASARNSAYEQYF	.	TRBJ2-7	TRBV12-3/TRBV12-4	few
TGCAGTGCTAGAGATCTGGACAGGGGAAACACTGAAGCTTTCTTT	CSARDLDRGNTEAFF	TRBD1	TRBJ1-1	TRBV20-1	many
TGTGCCAGCAGTTACTCTAGAGGGCCGAACACTGAAGCTTTCTTT	CASSYSRGPNTEAFF	.	TRBJ1-1	TRBV6-5	many
TGCGCCAGCAGTGAGTCGAAAGGGTATGGCTACACCTTC	CASSESKGYGYTF	.	TRBJ1-2	TRBV10-2	many
TGTGCCAGCAGTTACTTTCAGGGTCGCACCGGGGAGCTGTTTTTT	CASSYFQGRTGELFF	.	TRBJ2-2	TRBV6-5	many
TGTGCCAGCAGAGCCCCGGGGCAGGGAGGCTACACCTTC	CASRAPGQGGYTF	.	TRBJ1-2	TRBV6-1	.
TGCAACCCCAACAGGGACCACGAGCAGTACTTC	CNPNRDHEQYF	.	TRBJ2-7	TRBV20-1	many
TGTGCCAGCACCCTATTCGGGAGGGCCGACGAGCAGTACTTC	CASTLFGRADEQYF	TRBD2	TRBJ2-7	TRBV5-4	.
TGTGCCAGCACGAGACAGGGGGATCAAAAACTGTTTTTT	CASTRQGDQKLFF	TRBD1	TRBJ1-4	TRBV6-1	few
TGCGCCAGCAGCTTGGCGACAGGGGCGACCAAAAACATTCAGTACTTC	CASSLATGATKNIQYF	TRBD1	TRBJ2-4	TRBV5-1	few
TGTGCCAGCACCCCTTCGGGGAAGGGTGGAATTCTCTCTGGCTACACCTTC	CASTPSGKGGILSGYTF	.	TRBJ1-2	TRBV12-3/TRBV12-4	many
TGTGCCGGCAGTTTCGTTGGAGGGAACACTGAAGCTTTCTTT	CAGSFVGGNTEAFF	.	TRBJ1-1	TRBV12-3/TRBV12-4	many
TGTGCCAGCAGCTTAGACAGGAGGAGTACCGGGGAGCTGTTTTTT	CASSLDRRSTGELFF	.	TRBJ2-2	TRBV11-2	many
TGTGCCACCAGTGATCCCGACAGGGGGGACACCGGGGAGCTGTTTTTT	CATSDPDRGDTGELFF	TRBD1	TRBJ2-2	TRBV24-1	few
TGCGCCAGCAGCTTACGTCGCAGGGATGGCTACACCTTC	CASSLRRRDGYTF	.	TRBJ1-2	TRBV5-1	many
TGTGCCAGCAGCCCAGGACAGGGGATCGACACTGAAGCTTTCTTT	CASSPGQGIDTEAFF	TRBD1	TRBJ1-1	TRBV3-1	many
TGTGCCAGCAGACCCGGGTGGTCCCACCCGCCCAACTATGGCTACACCTTC	CASRPGWSHPPNYGYTF	.	TRBJ1-2	TRBV27	many
TGTGCCTGGAGTGTGGGAGCTCCGGAGATGGAGCAGTACTTC	CAWSVGAPEMEQYF	.	TRBJ2-7	TRBV30	many
TGTGCCAGCAGCTTGCAGGGGGCGCGGACCGGGGAGCTGTTTTTT	CASSLQGARTGELFF	TRBD1	TRBJ2-2	TRBV11-2	few
TGTGCCAGCAGTTACGGAGGGAACTACGAGCAGTACTTC	CASSYGGNYEQYF	.	TRBJ2-7	TRBV6-5	many
TGTGCCTGGAGTTCTTTGTCTCTAGCCAAAAACATTCAGTACTTC	CAWSSLSLAKNIQYF	.	TRBJ2-4	TRBV30	many
TGTGCCACCAGCAGAGACAGGACCGGGGCCAACGTCCTGACTTTC	CATSRDRTGANVLTF	.	TRBJ2-6	TRBV15	many
TGCAGTACCACTGGGGGGGATGGACAGCCCCAGCATTTT	CSTTGGDGQPQHF	.	TRBJ1-5	TRBV20-1	many
TGTGCCAGCAGTAAGGCCAGTCCCCATCAGCCCCAGCATTTT	CASSKASPHQPQHF	.	TRBJ1-5	TRBV12-3/TRBV12-4	many
TGTGCCAGCAGCTTAACTGCGGGAGGGTTGGGGCCCACCGGGGAGCTGTTTTTT	CASSLTAGGLGPTGELFF	TRBD2	TRBJ2-2	TRBV7-3	.
TGCGCCAGCAGCTCAGTACCAGGGACAATGAACACTGAAGCTTTCTTT	CASSSVPGTMNTEAFF	.	TRBJ1-1	TRBV5-1	few
TGCGCCAGCAGCCAAGCCAGGGCGGACAATCAGCCCCAGCATTTT	CASSQARADNQPQHF	.	TRBJ1-5	TRBV4-1	few
TGTGCCAGCGGCGGACAGGTCCTAAACACTGAAGCTTTCTTT	CASGGQVLNTEAFF	TRBD1	TRBJ1-1	TRBV28	many
TGTGCCAGTTTGACAGGACTCGGCTACGAGCAGTACTTC	CASLTGLGYEQYF	.	TRBJ2-7	TRBV28	.
TGCAGTGCTACCGGGCCCTCCGCGTACGAGCAGTACTTC	CSATGPSAYEQYF	.	TRBJ2-7	TRBV20-1	few
TGTGCCAGCGCGCGACAGTTCAACACCGGGGAGCTGTTTTTT	CASARQFNTGELFF	.	TRBJ2-2	TRBV6-1	.
TGTGCCAGCAGCGCTCAACAGGGGCGGAGGCAGCCCCAGCATTTT	CASSAQQGRRQPQHF	TRBD1	TRBJ1-5	TRBV28	many
TGCGCCAGCAGCCTAGGGGGGGGGAGGACTGAAGCTTTCTTT	CASSLGGGRTEAFF	.	TRBJ1-1	TRBV4-1	many
TGTGCCAGCACCCCAGGAGGACACGAGCAGTACTTC	CASTPGGHEQYF	.	TRBJ2-7	TRBV12-3/TRBV12-4	.
TGTGCCAGCAGCGCCGGGACTAGCGGGGGGCCGCCTTACGAGCAGTACTTC	CASSAGTSGGPPYEQYF	TRBD2	TRBJ2-7	TRBV9	many
TGTGCCAGCAGTTTTCTAGACAGGTTTTCCTCCTACGAGCAGTACTTC	CASSFLDRFSSYEQYF	.	TRBJ2-7	TRBV28	many
TGTGCCAGCAGCCCGGACAGGGGAAGCCAGCCCCAGCATTTT	CASSPDRGSQPQHF	TRBD1	TRBJ1-5	TRBV12-3/TRBV12-4	many
TGTGCCAGCAGTGTACGGGAGGGGGACAATCAGCCCCAGCATTTT	CASSVREGDNQPQHF	.	TRBJ1-5	TRBV2	many
TGTGCCACCCTAGGGACAGCTCAAACCGACGTAGCTTTCTTT	CATLGTAQTDVAFF	TRBD1	TRBJ1-1	TRBV24-1	few
TGTGCCAGCAGTGACCGATCCTCCTCTGGAAACACCATATATTTT	CASSDRSSSGNTIYF	.	TRBJ1-3	TRBV6-1	many
TGTGCAGCCGGCCCCCCGGCCTGGCCCGCCATGAACACTGAAGCTTTCTTT	CAAGPPAWPAMNTEAFF	.	TRBJ1-1	TRBV19	many
TGTGCCAGCAGCTTACAGGGGTATCCCAAAAACATTCAGTACTTC	CASSLQGYPKNIQYF	.	TRBJ2-4	TRBV7-9	.
TGTGCCAGCAGTTACGTCGGACAGGGGGCCGACGAGCAGTACTTC	CASSYVGQGADEQYF	TRBD1	TRBJ2-7	TRBV6-5	many
TGCGCCAGCAGCCTATGGGCAGGGAGCAATCAGCCCCAGCATTTT	CASSLWAGSNQPQHF	.	TRBJ1-5	TRBV4-1	.
TGCGCCAGCAGCCAATTTCCAGGGGGCATGTTGAACACCGGGGAGCTGTTTTTT	CASSQFPGGMLNTGELFF	TRBD1	TRBJ2-2	TRBV4-1	.
TGTGCCACCAGCAGAGAGGGATACACTGAAGCTTTCTTT	CATSREGYTEAFF	.	TRBJ1-1	TRBV15	.